This TCR beta chain was documented in a study of T cell responses to AZD1222 COVID-19 vaccine. This clone was counted a single time. The CDR3 is made up of 14 amino acids. Germline V gene data show CDR1 as SGHVS and CDR2 as FQNEAQ. The ends were cut back, 4 bases at V and 3 bases at J, with 12 bases in the middle. Sequencing was performed with immunoSEQ multiplex PCR; in TCRdb, only in-frame clones are kept and a portion is missing. This table has about 54,000 clones, about 80% appearing once. The TCR was taken from an adult in good health. V gene TRBV7-8 combines with J gene TRBJ1-2, with no clear D. The sequenced sample was peripheral blood, obtained on day 0 of AZD1222 vaccination. Here the CDR3 reads CASSSTATYYGYTF. The CDR3 DNA follows: TGTGCCAGCAGCTCAACAGCTACTTACTATGGCTACACCTTC.